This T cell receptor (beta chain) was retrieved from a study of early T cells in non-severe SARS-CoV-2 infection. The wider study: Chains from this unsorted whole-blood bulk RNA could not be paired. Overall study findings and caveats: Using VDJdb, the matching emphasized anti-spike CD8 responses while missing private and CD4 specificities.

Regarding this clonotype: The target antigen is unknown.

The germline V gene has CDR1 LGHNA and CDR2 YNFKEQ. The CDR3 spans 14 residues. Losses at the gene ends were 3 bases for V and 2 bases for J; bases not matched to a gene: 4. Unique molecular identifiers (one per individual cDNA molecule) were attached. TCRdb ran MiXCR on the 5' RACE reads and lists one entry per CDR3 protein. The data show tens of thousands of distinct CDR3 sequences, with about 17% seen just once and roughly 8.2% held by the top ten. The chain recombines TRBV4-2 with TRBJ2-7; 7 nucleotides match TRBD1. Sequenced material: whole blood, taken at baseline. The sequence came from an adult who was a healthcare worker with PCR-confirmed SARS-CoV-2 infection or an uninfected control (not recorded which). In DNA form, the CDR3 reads TGTGCCAGCAGCCACCCGGGACAGACCTACGAGCAGTACTTC. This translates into CASSHPGQTYEQYF.